Here is one T cell receptor (beta chain) with its context. The sample is drawn from a study of blood T cell repertoires in COVID-19. Overall study context: COVID-19 samples from acute and convalescent phases originated in the United States, Italy and Spain. PBMCs, B-cell-depleted T cells, or T cells provided the cDNA or gDNA that made up the material.

Donors were grouped by their self-reported clinical history. Trimming stripped 4 bases from V and 3 bases from J, with 13 bases between. Germline V gives CDR1 SGDLS, CDR2 YYNGEE. This CDR3 has 14 residues. In the authors' methods: Nucleated cell number was recorded as an estimate derived from reference gene primer amplification. The data were produced by immunoSEQ multiplex PCR, yet TCRdb's version contains in-frame clones alone and is incomplete. V and J calls and clone size are those listed in that table; D and trimming were worked out from the DNA. The table includes some 180,000 clones, around 82% detected once.

This clonotype was obtained from a woman aged 55-75 years with acute COVID-19. The V gene is TRBV9, the J gene TRBJ2-5; TRBD2 might be the D (6 bases). Input material: PBMCs or T cells enriched from blood (not recorded which). The CDR3 region is CASSPRLGEETQYF. The DNA for the CDR3 is TGTGCCAGCAGCCCCCGACTAGGGGAAGAGACCCAGTACTTC.